This TCR beta chain was profiled in a study of CXCR3-negative and CXCR3-positive naive CD8 T cells. Findings and caveats of the study: Naive CXCR3-negative cells resembled naive CXCR3-positive cells in TRBV-TRBJ usage; memory cells differed. Both naive subsets had comparably high diversity; memory CD8+ cells much lower.

Germline assignment: CDR1 MNHNY and CDR2 SVGAGI (reference sequence). The CDR3 loop spans 14 amino acids. UMI-labeled 5' RACE TRB cDNA libraries were prepared from the cells. Reprocessing the 5' RACE reads, TCRdb reports a single entry for every CDR3 protein and omits DNA. The sample is made up of 75,000 to 95,000 distinct CDR3 sequences, and the top ten hold approximately 1% of it. On this clonotype: What it binds is unknown.

The sequenced sample was naive CXCR3- CD8+ T cells from blood. Indicated subset: CD45RO-CCR7+CD27+CD95- naive CD8+ T cells lacking CXCR3 (TNR3-). The rearrangement links TRBV6-6 to TRBJ1-2. The TCR sequence derives from a human donor in good health. Some clones in this sample may be carry-over from other donors' samples. The CDR3 sequence: CASSYSRERGGYTF.